These 14 T cell receptor beta chains came from one sample sequenced in a study of blood T cell repertoires in COVID-19 (dated by TCRdb to the early 2020s). Library prep was done by the immunoSEQ multiplex PCR assay. TCRdb obtained this table from immuneACCESS and retained in-frame rearrangements with V and J assigned. These tables miss some clones; where compared with another copy, unresolved V genes account for less than half of the shortfall, and the remainder is unexplained. For this sample the table gives about 250,000 clones, of which 80% to 85% were detected only once. The ten biggest clones cover about 4.2% of the sample. Sequenced: peripheral blood. The source of these receptors is a man over 45 with active or convalescent COVID-19.

The chain joins TRBV6-5 to TRBJ1-2; 8 bases align to TRBD1. Germline V gene lookup returns CDR1 MNHEY and CDR2 SVGAGI. V trimming: 7 bases; J trimming: 8 bases; junction bases outside the gene matches: 9. The CDR3 has 13 amino acids. CDR3 DNA sequence: TGTGCCAGCATAAGAGCAGGGGGCGCGGGCTACACCTTC. Protein sequence: CASIRAGGAGYTF.

The V and J genes are TRBV28 and TRBJ2-7, with 7 bases identical to TRBD2. V dropped 8 bases and J dropped 4; count of bases not matched to a gene: 11. Germline-derived CDR1 and CDR2 are MDHEN and SYDVKM. This CDR3 comprises 14 residues. This CDR3 is CASFEGGRKYEQYF. CDR3 in DNA: TGTGCCAGCTTTGAGGGAGGGCGGAAATACGAGCAGTACTTC.

The V gene is TRBV4-2, the J gene TRBJ1-4; D perhaps matches TRBD1 (5 bases). Germline CDR1 is LGHNA and CDR2 is YNFKEQ. Trimming stripped 1 base from V and 0 bases from J, with 9 bases between. The CDR3 loop spans 16 amino acids. In nucleotides, the CDR3 is TGTGCCAGCAGCCAAGGACAGCGTGCAACTAATGAAAAACTGTTTTTT. This encodes CASSQGQRATNEKLFF.

The chain couples TRBV4-2 to TRBJ1-5; D is unclear. CDR3 length: 16 residues. Trimming removed 0 bases at V and 7 bases at J, with 16 bases between. From germline, CDR1 is LGHNA and CDR2 YNFKEQ. The DNA of the CDR3 is TGTGCCAGCAGCCAAGATGCAGACCGGGATGAGCAGCCCCAGCATTTT. Translated, it gives CASSQDADRDEQPQHF.

This clone was observed a handful of times. J is TRBJ1-2 and V is TRBV5-1, with 7 positions matching TRBD1. After removal of 2 bases from V and 4 bases from J, the junction contained 5 bases not matched to a gene. The CDR3 runs 14 residues. Germline lookup yields CDR1 SGHRS and CDR2 YFSETQ. CDR3 in amino acids: CASSFNRDSYGYTF. The CDR3 nucleotides read TGCGCCAGCAGCTTTAACCGGGACAGCTATGGCTACACCTTC.

The J gene is TRBJ1-5, the V gene TRBV12-3 or TRBV12-4, with no clear D. V was clipped by 6 bases and J by 5 bases, with 11 bases between them. The CDR3 totals 13 residues. The CDR3: CASSMEWDQPQHF. The CDR3 nucleotides read TGTGCCAGCAGCATGGAGTGGGATCAGCCCCAGCATTTT.

This clone was counted once. One junction end disagrees with the germline gene, perhaps due to a read error. The chain carries TRBV28 and TRBJ2-1; 9 bases match TRBD2. Germline V gene lookup returns CDR1 MDHEN and CDR2 SYDVKM. The CDR3 spans 17 residues. CDR3 amino acids: CASSLIVGTSSHNEQFF. CDR3 DNA: TGTGCCAGCAGTTTAATCGTGGGGACTAGCTCCCACAATGAGCAGTTCTTC.

This clone was seen ten or more times. The chain uses TRBV25-1 and TRBJ2-3, with 10 bases fitting TRBD1. The CDR3 sequence is 17 residues long. The germline gives CDR1 MGHDK, CDR2 SYGVNS. The J segment lost 1 base and the V segment lost 5 bases, leaving 9 bases of the junction unmatched. CDR3 in DNA: TGTGCCAGCAGTCCTGGGGTGACAGGGGGCGGCACAGATACGCAGTATTTT. Protein sequence: CASSPGVTGGGTDTQYF.

This clone was seen many times. The chain is built from TRBV5-1 and TRBJ2-5, with 7 bases identical to TRBD2. This CDR3 has 15 residues. After removal of 5 bases from V and 2 bases from J, the junction contained 9 bases not matched to a gene. The germline V gene has CDR1 SGHRS and CDR2 YFSETQ. This CDR3 reads CASRENLSGQETQYF. CDR3 in DNA: TGCGCCAGCAGGGAAAACCTTAGCGGGCAAGAGACCCAGTACTTC.

This clone was picked up one time. This chain connects TRBV6-6 to TRBJ2-3; 10 bases agree with TRBD2. The length of the CDR3 is 15 residues. Germline CDR1 and CDR2: MNHNY and SVGAGI (reference sequence). J gave up 1 base and V 6 bases, and 4 bases lay outside the gene matches. In DNA, the CDR3 is TGTGCCAGCAGGACCGGGACTAGCGGCACAGATACGCAGTATTTT. It yields the protein CASRTGTSGTDTQYF.

This clone has only one observation. The gene calls are TRBV6-5 and TRBJ2-3; TRBD1 aligns across 7 bases. Germline CDR1 MNHEY, CDR2 SVGAGI. J was trimmed by 2 bases and V by 6 bases; bases with no gene match: 8. This CDR3 is built from 15 residues. The DNA for the CDR3 is TGTGCCAGCAGGTCCGGGACAGCCGACACAGATACGCAGTATTTT. It is translated as CASRSGTADTDTQYF.

The J gene is TRBJ1-1, the V gene TRBV19, with TRBD1 identical over 7 bases. Per the germline V gene, CDR1 is LNHDA and CDR2 is SQIVND (reference sequence). The CDR3 consists of 13 residues. The V segment lost 7 bases and the J segment 0 bases; nucleotides outside the gene matches: 2. CDR3 sequence: CASMGQLNTEAFF. CDR3 in DNA: TGTGCCAGTATGGGACAGTTGAACACTGAAGCTTTCTTT.

The rearrangement joins TRBV5-4 to TRBJ1-2, with D perhaps TRBD1 (5 bases). V shed 1 base and J shed 9 bases, with 16 bases lying between them. This CDR3 is 14 amino acids long. Germline V lookup: CDR1 SGHNT, CDR2 YYREEE (reference sequence). In DNA form, the CDR3 reads TGTGCCAGCAGCTTGCCCCGCCGGGACTTAAGCTACACCTTC. Translating gives CASSLPRRDLSYTF.

The chain carries TRBV3-1 (or the pseudogene TRBV3-2) and TRBJ1-2; maybe TRBD1 (6 bases). Germline CDR1 and CDR2: LGHDT and YNNKEL (reference sequence). V lost 4 bases and J 5 bases, leaving 8 bases between the germline ends. This CDR3 comprises 12 residues. The CDR3 bases are TGTGCCAGCAGCCCTGGACAGTATGGCTACACCTTC. Translating gives CASSPGQYGYTF.